This T cell receptor beta chain derives from a study of blood T cell repertoires in COVID-19. Using immunoSEQ multiplex PCR, the repertoire was profiled, and TCRdb retains in-frame clones only, with some absent. The repertoire includes about 250,000 clones, more than 80% of them detected once, and 2.5% to 3.5% sits in the top ten. The V and J ends lost 6 bases and 0 bases respectively, with 14 bases between them. The V gene's germline CDR1 is MDHEN and CDR2 SYDVKM. CDR3 size: 15 residues. The sequencing sample was made of peripheral blood. This chain links TRBV28 with TRBJ1-1, with TRBD1 as a possible D gene (6 bases). The TCR sequence derives from a woman aged 30 to 39 with active or convalescent COVID-19. The CDR3 here is CASRLQGAMNTEAFF. The DNA of the CDR3 is TGTGCCAGCAGGTTACAGGGCGCGATGAACACTGAAGCTTTCTTT. Full variable domain (rest looked up from reference TRBV28 and TRBJ1-1): DVKVTQSSRYLVKRTGEKVFLECVQDMDHENMFWYRQDPGLGLRLIYFSYDVKMKEKGDIPEGYSVSREKKERFSLILESASTNQTSMYLCASRLQGAMNTEAFFGQGTRLTVV.